The present T cell receptor beta chain was sequenced within a study of T-cell reconstitution after alpha-beta-depleted transplantation in children. During its preparation, the TCRbeta library received unique molecular identifiers. In TCRdb, the PCR reads were re-called with MiXCR into one record per CDR3 protein. The data hold about 580,000 distinct CDR3 sequences, with 25% to 30% observed a single time. The junction had 11 bases not matched to a gene; V was cut back by 0 bases and J by 1 base. CDR3 length: 21 amino acids. Looked up from germline, CDR1 is SGHRS and CDR2 is YFSETQ. The chain joins TRBV5-1 to TRBJ2-1; TRBD2 matches at 15 bases. The source was PBMCs, collected before TCRalphabeta/CD19-depleted stem cell transplant. The origin of this receptor is a boy younger than two with Wiskott-Aldrich syndrome, due to receive a stem cell transplant. Here the CDR3 reads CASSLAPGLAGGRASYNEQFF. CDR3 DNA: TGCGCCAGCAGCTTGGCCCCGGGACTAGCGGGAGGACGAGCATCCTACAATGAGCAGTTCTTC.